A single sample gave rise to the 29 T cell receptor beta chains below, sequenced in a study of identical twins. TCRdb ran MiXCR on the 5' RACE reads and lists one entry per CDR3 protein. The sample has hundreds of thousands of distinct CDR3 sequences; 24% are singletons. In addition, the sample was reused for a study of T cells expressing NK-cell markers.

The sequenced sample consisted of CD4+ T cells sorted from blood. The receptor set was obtained from a woman aged 18-35 years in good health.

This clonotype has just a few counts. V gene TRBV12-3 or TRBV12-4 combines with J gene TRBJ2-2; a weak D match, TRBD1 (6 bases). The length of the CDR3 is 15 residues. Trimming pared 7 bases from V and 6 bases from J, leaving 18 bases between. The CDR3 sequence is CASTERTALAGELFF. The CDR3 DNA sequence: TGTGCCAGCACCGAGAGGACAGCCTTGGCCGGGGAGCTGTTTTTT.

This clonotype was found a few times. This rearrangement joins TRBV7-2 to TRBJ2-3; maybe TRBD2 (5 bases). Germline CDR1 reads SGHTA; CDR2 reads FQGNSA. The CDR3 is 15 amino acids. Trimming took 3 bases from V and 2 from J, leaving 12 bases between them. In nucleotides, the CDR3 is TGTGCCAGCAGCTTGTCTCCGGGGTTCACAGATACGCAGTATTTT. Its translation: CASSLSPGFTDTQYF.

This chain connects TRBV5-1 to TRBJ2-1; no reliable D call. Germline V gene data show CDR1 as SGHRS and CDR2 as YFSETQ. The CDR3 runs to 14 residues. With 6 bases removed from V and 1 base from J, the gap between germline ends came to 11 bases. The CDR3 sequence is CASKESPSYNEQFF. CDR3 coding DNA: TGCGCCAGCAAGGAGTCACCATCCTACAATGAGCAGTTCTTC. Full variable domain (missing parts from reference TRBV5-1 and TRBJ2-1): KAGVTQTPRYLIKTRGQQVTLSCSPISGHRSVSWYQQTPGQGLQFLFEYFSETQRNKGNFPGRFSGRQFSNSRSEMNVSTLELGDSALYLCASKESPSYNEQFFGPGTRLTVL.

The rearrangement uses TRBV6-5 and TRBJ2-1; maybe TRBD2 (7 bases). CDR1 MNHEY and CDR2 SVGAGI come from the germline V gene. The CDR3 consists of 15 residues. The V gene lost 1 base and the J gene lost 8 bases, with 15 bases spanning the gap. The DNA of the CDR3 is TGTGCCAGCAGTTACTTAGGGGGGGTCAGCCATGAGCAGTTCTTC. Amino acids: CASSYLGGVSHEQFF.

This clonotype was seen a handful of times. The chain couples TRBV12-3 or TRBV12-4 to TRBJ2-7; tentative D call: TRBD1 (5 bases). The CDR3 is 13 amino acids. The V gene lost 5 bases and the J gene lost 7 bases, with 15 bases spanning the gap. DNA of the CDR3: TGTGCCAGCAGTGGCAGGGCCGACGGTGAGCAGTACTTC. Its translation: CASSGRADGEQYF.

This clonotype appeared a few times. This chain's CDR3 is CASSLAAHWGQGGAEQFF. CDR3 DNA: TGCGCCAGCAGCTTGGCCGCCCACTGGGGACAGGGTGGTGCTGAGCAGTTCTTC. The chain joins TRBV5-1 to TRBJ2-1; 9 bases agree with TRBD1. The junction had 16 bases not matched to a gene; V was cut back by 0 bases and J by 9 bases. The CDR3 totals 18 residues. Looked up from germline, CDR1 is SGHRS and CDR2 is YFSETQ.

This clonotype was detected a few times. This sequence joins TRBV20-1 and TRBJ1-6; no reliable D call. This CDR3 has 13 amino acids. Trimming shortened V by 5 bases and J by 7 bases, and 12 bases separated the two germline ends. Germline values: CDR1 DFQATT, CDR2 SNEGSKA (reference sequence). The CDR3 protein is CSAAPNWNSPLHF. The CDR3 DNA is TGCAGTGCTGCTCCTAATTGGAATTCACCCCTCCACTTT.

This clonotype was detected a few times. The rearrangement joins TRBV5-6 to TRBJ2-7; D possibly corresponds to TRBD1 (6 bases). Germline V gene lookup returns CDR1 SGHDT and CDR2 YYEEEE. The CDR3 covers 13 residues. Trimming removed 4 bases from V and 2 bases from J, with 10 bases in between. Here the CDR3 reads CASSRTGTYEQYF. DNA of the CDR3: TGTGCCAGCAGCCGAACAGGGACCTACGAGCAGTACTTC.

The rearrangement links TRBV4-1 to TRBJ1-5; a possible D gene is TRBD1 (5 bases). The CDR3 runs 12 residues. With 4 bases removed from V and 14 bases from J, the gap between germline ends came to 15 bases. Germline V lookup: CDR1 MGHRA, CDR2 YSYEKL. DNA for the CDR3: TGCGCCAGCAGCCCCCCGGGTGGGGGAAAGCATTTT. Residues: CASSPPGGGKHF.

The chain links TRBV12-3 or TRBV12-4 to TRBJ2-1, with 8 bases that match TRBD2. CDR3 size: 16 residues. J gave up 0 bases and V 5 bases, and 6 bases lay outside the gene matches. The CDR3 DNA is TGTGCCAGCAGTCTTCGCGGGACTAGCTCCTACAATGAGCAGTTCTTC. It is translated as CASSLRGTSSYNEQFF.

This rearrangement joins TRBV20-1 to TRBJ2-5, with D perhaps assigned TRBD1 or TRBD2 (5 bases each). The V gene's germline CDR1 is DFQATT and CDR2 SNEGSKA (reference sequence). Trimming removed 5 bases at V and 1 base at J, with 11 bases between. The CDR3 has 13 residues. As DNA, the CDR3 is TGCAGTGCTCAAAAGGGGACCCAAGAGACCCAGTACTTC. Its protein product is CSAQKGTQETQYF.

The chain links TRBV12-3 or TRBV12-4 to TRBJ2-3, with D tentatively TRBD2 (7 bases). V lost 7 bases and J lost 2, with 16 bases in between. This CDR3 is 15 amino acids long. In DNA form, the CDR3 reads TGTGCCAGCACCACACCGGGGGGCCCCACAGATACGCAGTATTTT. Translating gives CASTTPGGPTDTQYF.

The gene calls are TRBV11-3 and TRBJ2-3; 9 bases match TRBD2. Germline CDR1 SGHNT, CDR2 YENEEA. The J segment lost 5 bases and the V segment lost 7 bases, leaving 4 bases of the junction unmatched. The CDR3 covers 13 residues. CDR3 DNA sequence: TGTGCCAGCATGACTAGCGGAAAAGATACGCAGTATTTT. This sequence encodes CASMTSGKDTQYF.

This clonotype has more than one count but fewer than ten. The chain combines TRBV7-6 with TRBJ2-1, with 8 nucleotides matching TRBD2. The CDR3 extends over 17 amino acids. V gave up 2 bases and J gave up 6 bases; unmatched junction bases: 12. Per germline, CDR1 SGHVS and CDR2 FNYEAQ. The CDR3 sequence: CASSLFGGADVFNEQFF. DNA of the CDR3: TGTGCCAGCAGCTTATTCGGGGGGGCTGATGTCTTCAATGAGCAGTTCTTC. Together with reference TRBV7-6 and TRBJ2-1, the CDR3 gives the full variable domain: GAGVSQSPRYKVTKRGQDVALRCDPISGHVSLYWYRQALGQGPEFLTYFNYEAQQDKSGLPNDRFSAERPEGSISTLTIQRTEQRDSAMYRCASSLFGGADVFNEQFFGPGTRLTVL.

This sequence joins TRBV27 and TRBJ2-3; unclear D gene. Germline V CDR1 and CDR2: MNHEY, SMNVEV (reference sequence). V gave up 8 bases and J gave up 0 bases, with 18 bases separating them. The CDR3 contains 16 residues. The DNA of the CDR3 is TGTGCCAGCTCCCCACCGAGATTGACTAGCACAGATACGCAGTATTTT. It codes for CASSPPRLTSTDTQYF.

This clonotype was picked up many times. CDR3 nucleotide sequence: TGTGCCAGCAGACCCGGGGCAGGGAATCAGCCCCAGCATTTT. This codes for CASRPGAGNQPQHF. The chain combines TRBV12-3 or TRBV12-4 with TRBJ1-5; D is perhaps TRBD1 (5 bases). V dropped 6 bases and J dropped 4 bases, with 13 bases sitting between them. The CDR3 length is 14 residues.

In its sample, this clonotype was seen a few times. V usage is TRBV3-1 and J usage is TRBJ1-2, with D possibly TRBD1 on 6 matching bases. Looked up from germline, CDR1 is LGHDT and CDR2 is YNNKEL (reference sequence). Deletions cut 3 bases from V and 7 bases from J, with 15 bases between. CDR3 length: 14 amino acids. CDR3 loop: CASSQEDRKGGYTF. CDR3 nucleotides: TGTGCCAGCAGCCAGGAGGACAGAAAAGGTGGCTACACCTTC. Using reference TRBV3-1 and TRBJ1-2 for the parts outside the CDR3, the full variable domain is DTAVSQTPKYLVTQMGNDKSIKCEQNLGHDTMYWYKQDSKKFLKIMFSYNNKELIINETVPNRFSPKSPDKAHLNLHINSLELGDSAVYFCASSQEDRKGGYTFGSGTRLTVV.

The CDR3 is CASSLLGQGALAKNIQYF. CDR3 sequence (DNA): TGTGCCAGCAGCTTATTGGGACAGGGTGCTCTAGCCAAAAACATTCAGTACTTC. V and J are TRBV11-1 and TRBJ2-4, with 9 bases aligning to TRBD1. Germline CDR1 reads SGHAT; CDR2 reads FQDESV (reference sequence). The V gene end was trimmed by 2 bases and the J gene end by 0 bases; junction bases not matched to a gene: 8. The CDR3 contains 18 residues.

This clonotype showed up just a few times. V and J are TRBV20-1 and TRBJ1-1; D remains ambiguous. Germline V CDR1 and CDR2: DFQATT, SNEGSKA (reference sequence). V lost 2 bases to trimming and J lost 5 bases, with 3 bases between them. The CDR3 spans 10 residues. The CDR3 region is CSARLTEAFF. CDR3 sequence (DNA): TGCAGTGCTAGACTAACTGAAGCTTTCTTT.

This chain uses TRBV5-5 with TRBJ2-5; 8 bases match TRBD2. This CDR3 has 15 amino acids. CDR1 is SGHKS, CDR2 YYEKEE, per germline (reference sequence). Trimming at V came to 3 bases and at J to 2 bases, leaving 6 bases not matched to a gene. This CDR3 reads CASSSNPGGQETQYF. CDR3 in DNA: TGTGCCAGCAGCTCGAACCCGGGGGGGCAAGAGACCCAGTACTTC.

The genes are TRBV20-1 and TRBJ2-5, with D perhaps TRBD2 (5 bases). The CDR3 consists of 14 residues. Germline V gene lookup returns CDR1 DFQATT and CDR2 SNEGSKA (reference sequence). V gave up 2 bases and J gave up 0 bases, with 10 bases separating them. The CDR3 reads CSARRLPDQETQYF. The CDR3 nucleotides are TGCAGTGCTAGACGACTACCCGACCAAGAGACCCAGTACTTC.

The J gene is TRBJ2-4, the V gene TRBV20-1; TRBD2 might be the D (6 bases). Deletions cut 3 bases from V and 8 bases from J, with 20 bases between. Germline V gene sequence: CDR1 DFQATT, CDR2 SNEGSKA (reference sequence). The CDR3 totals 15 residues. CDR3: CSASTPRRAGYIQYF. In nucleotides, the CDR3 is TGCAGTGCTAGTACCCCTAGGAGGGCCGGGTACATTCAGTACTTC.

V usage is TRBV14 and J usage is TRBJ2-4, with D tentatively TRBD1 or TRBD2 (5 bases each). Germline CDR1 and CDR2: SGHDN and FVKESK. With 3 bases removed from V and 8 bases from J, the gap between germline ends came to 14 bases. The CDR3 contains 14 residues. The CDR3 sequence: CASSQGRVEDIQYF. In nucleotides, the CDR3 is TGTGCCAGCAGCCAGGGGCGGGTAGAAGACATTCAGTACTTC.

The V and J genes are TRBV2 and TRBJ1-2; D perhaps matches TRBD1 (6 bases). V shed 7 bases and J shed 4 bases, with 16 bases lying between them. The CDR3 has 14 amino acids. Germline-derived CDR1 and CDR2 are SNHLY and FYNNEI. The CDR3 loop is CASTLFMDSYGYTF. In DNA form, the CDR3 reads TGTGCCAGCACCCTGTTCATGGACAGCTATGGCTACACCTTC.

CDR3 DNA: TGTGCCAGCTCACCACCGGAACCAAGCTCCAATGAGCAGTTCTTC. It codes for CASSPPEPSSNEQFF. The chain recombines TRBV18 with TRBJ2-1; D is undetermined. Germline V lookup: CDR1 KGHSH, CDR2 LQKENI. V dropped 0 bases and J dropped 6 bases, with 12 bases sitting between them. The CDR3 has 15 amino acids.

The chain joins TRBV6-1 to TRBJ2-1, with 9 bases fitting TRBD1. CDR3 length equals 15 residues. Germline V gene data show CDR1 as MNHNS and CDR2 as SASEGT. Losses at the gene ends were 7 bases for V and 4 bases for J; bases not matched to a gene: 8. CDR3 protein: CASMIGTGQYNEQFF. In nucleotides, the CDR3 is TGTGCCAGCATGATCGGGACAGGGCAGTACAATGAGCAGTTCTTC.

The rearrangement uses TRBV20-1 and TRBJ2-7, with D uncertain. The CDR3 is 13 amino acids. Trimming shortened V by 0 bases and J by 2 bases, and 8 bases separated the two germline ends. The germline V gene has CDR1 DFQATT and CDR2 SNEGSKA (reference sequence). This CDR3 is CSAREAGTYEQYF. The CDR3 DNA reads TGCAGTGCTAGAGAGGCCGGAACCTACGAGCAGTACTTC.

The chain has TRBV7-9 and TRBJ2-7; TRBD2 is a possible D gene (6 bases). This CDR3 has 17 amino acids. V gave up 5 bases and J gave up 3 bases, with 23 bases separating them. Germline V gene lookup returns CDR1 SEHNR and CDR2 FQNEAQ (reference sequence). The CDR3 reads CASSPLFDRETRYEQYF. In DNA, the CDR3 is TGTGCCAGCAGCCCTCTATTCGACCGGGAGACTCGCTACGAGCAGTACTTC.

CDR3 protein: CSFDTQYF. CDR3 DNA sequence: TGCAGTTTTGATACGCAGTATTTT. The V gene is TRBV20-1, the J gene TRBJ2-3; D not resolved. The germline V and J ends were trimmed by 8 bases and 6 bases, with 3 bases remaining between them. CDR3 size: 8 residues. Germline V CDR1 and CDR2: DFQATT, SNEGSKA (reference sequence).